Sequencing of this TCR beta chain was carried out in a study of identical twins. Notes on the study in general: Conclusions relied on cross-sectional statistical analysis, not following the same donors.

Each CDR3 protein gets one entry after TCRdb re-called the 5' RACE reads with MiXCR. Here the sample spans a few hundred thousand distinct CDR3 sequences, around a tenth being singletons. From germline, CDR1 is SGHTA and CDR2 FQGTGA. The CDR3 contains 14 residues. The V gene end was trimmed by 4 bases and the J gene end by 5 bases; junction bases not matched to a gene: 7. At least ten counts were recorded for this clonotype. Antigen: not known. The same sample was also studied in work on yellow fever vaccine responses in identical twins.

This chain connects TRBV7-3 to TRBJ1-1, with TRBD1 identical over 7 bases. Sequencing input: PBMCs. The sequence derives from a woman younger than 30 in good health. The CDR3 nucleotides read TGTGCCAGCAGCTCAGGGGGGAAGAAAACTGAAGCTTTCTTT. Protein product: CASSSGGKKTEAFF.